The following is a T cell receptor (beta chain) sequence with its context. The assay was run at deep level. Replicate PCRs run on sorted subsets employed 200 to 250 ng DNA, some 33,000 T cell genomes. The method was immunoSEQ multiplex PCR; TCRdb's version includes in-frame clones alone and lacks a portion of them. The sample records 850,000 to 1,200,000 clones, approximately 76% being singletons. The germline CDR1 and CDR2 sequences are SGHRS and YFSETQ. CDR3 size: 17 residues. V was clipped by 0 bases and J by 5 bases; unmatched bases: 12. Into CD45RA+ naive and CD45RA-negative memory subsets, the CD4+ cells were split. This entry comes from a study of shared clonotypes between healthy human individuals.

Sequencing used memory CD4+ T cells sorted from blood. Subset defined: CD45RA-negative fraction. This clonotype was obtained from a man aged 18-30 years in good health. J is TRBJ2-7 and V is TRBV5-1; 9 bases are shared with TRBD1. This CDR3 is CASSLVGFGTGSHEQYF. For the CDR3, the DNA is TGCGCCAGCAGCTTGGTAGGGTTCGGGACAGGGTCCCACGAGCAGTACTTC.